This entry describes one T cell receptor beta chain. As yet, its antigen is unknown. This specimen comes from a study of graft-versus-host responses after intestinal transplantation. Overall study context: Grafts were multivisceral, liver-intestinal, or isolated intestinal. The whole recipient group had anti-thymocyte globulin induction followed by tacrolimus and steroids for around 3 years.

The study, taken as a whole, reports: Patients with graft-donor T cell macrochimerism had high graft-versus-host to host-versus-graft clonal ratios in allografts. GvH clones were identified in recipient marrow, with some first appearing in ileum or blood.

Profiling relied on immunoSEQ multiplex PCR, and the TCRdb table lists in-frame clones only, not all of them. This sample has tens of thousands of clones, with approximately 94% found just once. CDR1 is LNHDA and CDR2 is SQIVND in the germline V gene (reference sequence). V lost 5 bases and J lost 3, with 12 bases in between. The CDR3 loop spans 14 amino acids. Specimen: unstimulated CD4+ T cells sorted from spleen or lymph node cells, collected before transplant. The clonotype comes from a human donor who was the organ donor for an intestinal transplant. The chain employs TRBV19 and TRBJ2-3; D not certain. CDR3 sequence: CASSSTWSTDTQYF. CDR3 in DNA: TGTGCCAGTAGTTCAACATGGTCTACAGATACGCAGTATTTT.